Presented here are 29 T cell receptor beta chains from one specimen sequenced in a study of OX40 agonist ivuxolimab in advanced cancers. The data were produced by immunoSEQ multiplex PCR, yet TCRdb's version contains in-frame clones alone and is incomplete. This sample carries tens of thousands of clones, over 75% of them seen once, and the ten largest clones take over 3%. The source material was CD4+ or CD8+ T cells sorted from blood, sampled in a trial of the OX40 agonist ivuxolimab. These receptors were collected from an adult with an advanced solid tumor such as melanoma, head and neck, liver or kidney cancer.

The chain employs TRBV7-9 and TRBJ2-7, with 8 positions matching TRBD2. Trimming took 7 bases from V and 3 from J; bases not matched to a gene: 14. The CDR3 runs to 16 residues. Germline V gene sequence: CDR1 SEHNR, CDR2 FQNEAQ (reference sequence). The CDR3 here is CASTRSGTRPFYEQYF. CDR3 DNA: TGTGCCAGCACCAGGTCCGGGACTAGACCTTTCTACGAGCAGTACTTC.

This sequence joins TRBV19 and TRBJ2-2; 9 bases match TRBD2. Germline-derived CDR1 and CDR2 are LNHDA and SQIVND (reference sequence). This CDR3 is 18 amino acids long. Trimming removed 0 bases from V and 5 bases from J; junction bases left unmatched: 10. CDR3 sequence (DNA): TGTGCCAGTAGTATAGATAAGGAAGCGGGAGGTTGGACCGGGGAGCTGTTTTTT. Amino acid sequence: CASSIDKEAGGWTGELFF.

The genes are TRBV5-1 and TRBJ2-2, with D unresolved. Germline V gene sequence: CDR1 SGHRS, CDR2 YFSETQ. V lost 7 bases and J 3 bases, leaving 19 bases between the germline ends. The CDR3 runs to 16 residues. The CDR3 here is CASAKGARSDTGELFF. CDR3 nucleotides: TGCGCCAGCGCAAAAGGAGCGAGGTCCGACACCGGGGAGCTGTTTTTT.

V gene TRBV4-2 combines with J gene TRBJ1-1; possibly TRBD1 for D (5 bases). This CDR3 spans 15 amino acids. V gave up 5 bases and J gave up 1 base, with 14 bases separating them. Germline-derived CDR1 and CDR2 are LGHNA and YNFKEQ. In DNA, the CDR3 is TGTGCCAGCAGCTTGGCTAGGGGAAAGAACACTGAAGCTTTCTTT. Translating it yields CASSLARGKNTEAFF.

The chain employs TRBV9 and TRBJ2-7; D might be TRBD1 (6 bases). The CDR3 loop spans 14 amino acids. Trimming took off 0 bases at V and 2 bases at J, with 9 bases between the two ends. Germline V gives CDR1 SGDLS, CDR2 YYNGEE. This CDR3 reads CASSVAGHTYEQYF. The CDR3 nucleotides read TGTGCCAGCAGCGTAGCGGGACACACCTACGAGCAGTACTTC.

In nucleotides, the CDR3 is TGTGCCACCAGCATAGTGTCAAGGACAGGGGTTAGCAATGAGCAGTTCTTC. Protein: CATSIVSRTGVSNEQFF. The rearrangement joins TRBV15 to TRBJ2-1, with 9 bases aligning to TRBD1. Germline loops: CDR1 LNHNV, CDR2 YYDKDF (reference sequence). This CDR3 has 17 residues. With 4 bases clipped from V and 6 bases from J, the junction kept 13 bases outside the gene matches.

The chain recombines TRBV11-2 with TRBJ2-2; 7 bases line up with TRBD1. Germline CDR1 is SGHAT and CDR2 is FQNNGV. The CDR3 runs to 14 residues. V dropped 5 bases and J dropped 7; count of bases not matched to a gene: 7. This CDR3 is CASSTATGYGELFF. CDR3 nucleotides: TGTGCCAGCAGCACAGCGACAGGGTACGGGGAGCTGTTTTTT.

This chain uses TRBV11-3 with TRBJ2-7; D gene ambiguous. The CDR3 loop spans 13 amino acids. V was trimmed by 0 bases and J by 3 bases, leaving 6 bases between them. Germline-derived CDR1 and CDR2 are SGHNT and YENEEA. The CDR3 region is CASSLDKVYEQYF. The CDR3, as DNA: TGTGCCAGCAGCTTAGACAAAGTCTACGAGCAGTACTTC.

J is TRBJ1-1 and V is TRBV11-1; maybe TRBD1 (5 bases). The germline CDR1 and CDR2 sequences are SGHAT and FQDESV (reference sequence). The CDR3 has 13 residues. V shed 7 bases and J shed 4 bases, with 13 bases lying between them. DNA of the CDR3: TGTGCCAGCACTTCAGAGGGGTTCACTGAAGCTTTCTTT. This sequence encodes CASTSEGFTEAFF.

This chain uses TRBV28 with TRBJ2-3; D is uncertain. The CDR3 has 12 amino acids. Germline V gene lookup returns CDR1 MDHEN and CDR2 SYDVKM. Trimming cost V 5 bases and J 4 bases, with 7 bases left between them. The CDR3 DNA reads TGTGCCAGCAGTCTCGTATCAGATACGCAGTATTTT. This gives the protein CASSLVSDTQYF.

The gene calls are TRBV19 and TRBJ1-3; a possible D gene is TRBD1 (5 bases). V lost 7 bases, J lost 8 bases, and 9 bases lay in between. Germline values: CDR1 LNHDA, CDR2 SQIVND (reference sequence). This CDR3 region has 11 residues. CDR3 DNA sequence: TGTGCCAGTATCCAGGGAGACACCATATATTTT. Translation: CASIQGDTIYF.

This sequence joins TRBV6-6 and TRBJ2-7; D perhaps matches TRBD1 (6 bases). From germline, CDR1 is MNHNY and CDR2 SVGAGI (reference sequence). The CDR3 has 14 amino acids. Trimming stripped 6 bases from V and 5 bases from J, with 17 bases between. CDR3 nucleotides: TGTGCCAGCAGACGGACAGCCTCTTTGAACGAGCAGTACTTC. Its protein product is CASRRTASLNEQYF.

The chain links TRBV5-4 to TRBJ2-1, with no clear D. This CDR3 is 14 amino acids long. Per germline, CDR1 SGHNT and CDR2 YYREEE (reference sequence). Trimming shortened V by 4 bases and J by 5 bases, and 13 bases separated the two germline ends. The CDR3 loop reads CASSAAGRHNEQFF. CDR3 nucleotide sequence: TGTGCCAGCAGCGCGGCTGGGCGCCACAATGAGCAGTTCTTC.

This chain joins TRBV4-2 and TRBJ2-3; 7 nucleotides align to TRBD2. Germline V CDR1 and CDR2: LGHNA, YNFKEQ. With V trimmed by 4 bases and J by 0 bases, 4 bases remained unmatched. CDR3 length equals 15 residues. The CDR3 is CASSLLALSTDTQYF. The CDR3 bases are TGTGCCAGCAGCCTACTAGCGCTGAGCACAGATACGCAGTATTTT.

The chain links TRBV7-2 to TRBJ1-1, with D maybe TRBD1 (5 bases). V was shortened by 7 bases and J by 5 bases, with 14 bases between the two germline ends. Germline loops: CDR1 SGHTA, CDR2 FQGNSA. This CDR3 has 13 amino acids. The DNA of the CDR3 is TGTGCCAGCACCGCACGGGGGTGGACTGAAGCTTTCTTT. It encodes CASTARGWTEAFF.

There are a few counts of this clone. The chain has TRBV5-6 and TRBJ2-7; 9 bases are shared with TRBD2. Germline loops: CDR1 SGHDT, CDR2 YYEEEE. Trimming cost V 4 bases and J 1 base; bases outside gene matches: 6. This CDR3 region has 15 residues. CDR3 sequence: CASSQREVPSYEQYF. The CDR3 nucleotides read TGTGCCAGCAGCCAGCGGGAGGTACCTTCCTACGAGCAGTACTTC.

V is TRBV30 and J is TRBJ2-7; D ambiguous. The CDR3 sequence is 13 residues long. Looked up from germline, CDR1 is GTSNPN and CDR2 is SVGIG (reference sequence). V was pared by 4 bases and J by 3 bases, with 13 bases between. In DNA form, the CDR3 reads TGTGCCTGGAATATCGGGCAGGACTACGAGCAGTACTTC. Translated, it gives CAWNIGQDYEQYF.

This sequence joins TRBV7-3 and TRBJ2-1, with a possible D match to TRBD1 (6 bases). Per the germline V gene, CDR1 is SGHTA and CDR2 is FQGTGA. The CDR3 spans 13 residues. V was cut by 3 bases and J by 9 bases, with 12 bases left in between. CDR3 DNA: TGTGCCAGCAGCTTTCGTCAGGGGACTGAGCAGTTCTTC. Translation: CASSFRQGTEQFF.

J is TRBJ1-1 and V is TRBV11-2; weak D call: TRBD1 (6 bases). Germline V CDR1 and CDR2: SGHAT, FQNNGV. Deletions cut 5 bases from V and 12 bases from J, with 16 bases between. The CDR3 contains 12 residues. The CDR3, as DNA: TGTGCCAGCAGCCCTACCAGGGGTTCGACTTTCTTT. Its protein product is CASSPTRGSTFF. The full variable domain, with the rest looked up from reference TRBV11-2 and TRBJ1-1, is EAGVAQSPRYKIIEKRQSVAFWCNPISGHATLYWYQQILGQGPKLLIQFQNNGVVDDSQLPKDRFSAERLKGVDSTLKIQPAKLEDSAVYLCASSPTRGSTFFGQGTRLTVV.

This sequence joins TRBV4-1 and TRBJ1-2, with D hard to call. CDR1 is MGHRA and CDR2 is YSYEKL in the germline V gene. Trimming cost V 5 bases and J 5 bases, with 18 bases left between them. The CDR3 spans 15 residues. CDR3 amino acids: CASSDPPGFLYGYTF. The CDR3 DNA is TGCGCCAGCAGCGACCCCCCCGGGTTTTTGTATGGCTACACCTTC.

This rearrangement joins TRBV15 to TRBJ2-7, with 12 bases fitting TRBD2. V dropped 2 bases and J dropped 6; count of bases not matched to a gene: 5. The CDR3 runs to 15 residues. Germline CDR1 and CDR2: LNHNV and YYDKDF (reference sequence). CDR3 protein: CATSRLTSGSAEQYF. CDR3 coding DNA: TGTGCCACCAGCAGATTGACTAGCGGGAGTGCCGAGCAGTACTTC.

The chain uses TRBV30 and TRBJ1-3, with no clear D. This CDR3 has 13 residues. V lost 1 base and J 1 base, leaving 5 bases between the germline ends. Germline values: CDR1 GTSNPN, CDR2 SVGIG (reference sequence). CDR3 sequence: CAWSGGSGNTIYF. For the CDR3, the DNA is TGTGCCTGGAGTGGGGGATCTGGAAACACCATATATTTT.

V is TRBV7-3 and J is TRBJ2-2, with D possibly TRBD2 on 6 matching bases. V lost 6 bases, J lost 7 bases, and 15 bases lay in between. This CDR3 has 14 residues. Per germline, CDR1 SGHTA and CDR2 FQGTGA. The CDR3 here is CASSRRGGDGELFF. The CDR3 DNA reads TGTGCCAGCAGTCGGCGGGGTGGTGACGGGGAGCTGTTTTTT.

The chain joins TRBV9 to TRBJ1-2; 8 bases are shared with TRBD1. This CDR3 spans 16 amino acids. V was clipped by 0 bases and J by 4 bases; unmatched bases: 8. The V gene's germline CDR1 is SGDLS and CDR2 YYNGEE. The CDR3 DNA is TGTGCCAGCAGCGTAGGCCAGGGGGCTTTGTCCTATGGCTACACCTTC. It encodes CASSVGQGALSYGYTF.

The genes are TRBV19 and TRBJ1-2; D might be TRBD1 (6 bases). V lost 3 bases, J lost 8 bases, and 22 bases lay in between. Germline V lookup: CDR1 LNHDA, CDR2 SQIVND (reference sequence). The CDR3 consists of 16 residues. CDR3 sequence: CASSIVARGKRGGYTF. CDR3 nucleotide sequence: TGTGCCAGTAGTATCGTCGCCAGGGGTAAAAGGGGCGGCTACACCTTC.

The CDR3 nucleotides read TGTGCCAGCCACCCCAGGCGTTCCCGGGAGCTGTTTTTT. It yields the protein CASHPRRSRELFF. The rearrangement uses TRBV11-2 and TRBJ2-2; no clear D gene. V was clipped by 8 bases and J by 9 bases, with 16 bases between them. The germline CDR1 and CDR2 sequences are SGHAT and FQNNGV. CDR3 size: 13 residues.

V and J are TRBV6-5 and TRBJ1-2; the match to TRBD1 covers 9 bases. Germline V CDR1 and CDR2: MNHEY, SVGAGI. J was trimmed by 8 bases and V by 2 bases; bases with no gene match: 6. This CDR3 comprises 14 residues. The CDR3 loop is CASSYRDREIGYTF. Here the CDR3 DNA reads TGTGCCAGCAGTTACCGGGACAGGGAGATAGGCTACACCTTC.

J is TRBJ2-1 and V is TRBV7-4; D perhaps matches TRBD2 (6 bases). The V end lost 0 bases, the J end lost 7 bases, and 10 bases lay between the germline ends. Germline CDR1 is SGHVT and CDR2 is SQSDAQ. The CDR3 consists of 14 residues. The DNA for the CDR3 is TGTGCCAGCAGCTTAGCTCCTGGGAGGAATGAGCAGTTCTTC. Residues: CASSLAPGRNEQFF.

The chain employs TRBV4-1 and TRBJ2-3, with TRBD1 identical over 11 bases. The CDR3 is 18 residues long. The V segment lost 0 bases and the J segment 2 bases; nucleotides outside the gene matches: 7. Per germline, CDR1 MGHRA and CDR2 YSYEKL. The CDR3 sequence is CASSQDRTGGINTDTQYF. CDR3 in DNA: TGCGCCAGCAGCCAAGATCGGACAGGGGGCATTAACACAGATACGCAGTATTTT.